This entry features one T cell receptor beta chain sequence. The antigen it binds to is not known. Qualities for individual bases were not recorded, and no much larger clone is one base off. The immunoSEQ Assay, a bias-controlled multiplex PCR, was used to amplify TCRbeta CDR3 regions from genomic DNA. For the original study's pipeline: The number of nucleated cells in each sample was estimated from the amplification of reference gene primers within the assay. To quantify the absolute abundance of each unique TCRbeta CDR3 rearrangement, sequence reads were collapsed and filtered. For each sample, productive Simpson clonality was calculated as the square root of Simpson's diversity index over productive rearrangements. Entries here come from immuneACCESS through TCRdb and include only in-frame sequences with V and J called. Some clones fail to appear in such tables; in the studies checked, an unresolved V gene covers under half of the shortfall, and the cause of the remainder is unknown. For V, J and clone size, that table is used; D and trimming come from the DNA. A total of about 220,000 clones appear in this sample, 70% to 85% of them only once. The top ten hold around 16% of the sample.

In the prospective study, participants were roughly 18 to 95 years old, resided in 25 or so geographic areas of the United States, and were enrolled through a virtual design. To assign participants to cohorts, the prospective study relied on clinical history that participants themselves reported in a screening survey and a study questionnaire. ImmuneRACE Cohort 3 recovered participants were defined by two consecutive negative NP/OP PCR tests, healthcare professional clearance, or symptom resolution. In the prospective study, whole blood, serum and a nasopharyngeal or oropharyngeal swab were collected from each participant by mobile phlebotomists. Prospective study participants could optionally give additional blood draws and questionnaires over an approximately two-month period. Blood samples from the prospective study were shipped frozen or at room temperature prior to DNA extraction. V trim: 7 bases; J trim: 7 bases; unmatched bases: 8. The CDR3 numbers 14 residues from cysteine through phenylalanine. The retained sequence is limited to the CDR3, 42 bases, with the frame set at the first base. In the germline V gene (reference sequence), CDR1 corresponds to LGHDT and CDR2 to YNNKEL.

This entry comes from a study of blood T cell repertoires in COVID-19 (dated by TCRdb to 2018 to 2020). About the full investigation: Samples from collaborators originated in the United States, Italy and Spain and spanned both the acute and convalescent phases of COVID-19. The prospective study material was composed of cDNA or gDNA derived from T cells, B-cell-depleted T cells, or PBMCs. Where available, HLA class I and class II types were taken from metadata supplied by the sample provider and were not determined by assay-based typing. The dataset comprised deeply sampled blood TCRbeta repertoires from subjects exposed to, actively infected with, or recovered from COVID-19. Samples were obtained from the ongoing ImmuneRACE study (first 160 participants) and from over 1,000 subjects provided by 6 global collaborators. A de-identified subject ID, COVID-19 status, age in years and sex were almost always included in the sample metadata. A freely available public database, intended as a resource for researchers studying the immune response to SARS-CoV-2, is where the repertoires were released. The study at large found these results: How much clinical and demographic metadata was included differed by source and by participant, and the metadata was provided uncurated.

Sequenced material: PBMCs or T cells enriched from blood (not recorded which). This sequence originates from a man aged 40-49 years who had recovered from COVID-19. The sequence links TRBV3-1 (or the pseudogene TRBV3-2) to TRBJ1-4; 8 bases in between match TRBD1. This receptor has the CDR3 CASTSDRVGEKLFF. Read as DNA, the sequence is TGTGCCAGCACCTCGGACAGGGTCGGTGAAAAACTGTTTTTT.